These T cell receptor beta chains were read from a single sample in a study of blood T cell repertoires in COVID-19. The protocol was immunoSEQ multiplex PCR, while the TCRdb copy is restricted to in-frame clones and leaves out a portion. This repertoire shows approximately 300,000 clones, 85% found once; its top ten account for 1.5% to 2%. The sequenced sample consisted of PBMCs or T cells enriched from blood (not recorded which). Receptors were obtained from a woman aged 25-40 years who had been exposed to COVID-19. Both conserved end residues are part of each CDR3.

>TRBJ1-4|TRBV7-8|16
CASSLERNSANEKLFF
>TRBJ1-1|TRBV28|12
CASSEQYTEAFF
>TRBJ1-2|TRBV30|13
CAWSVGQGYGYTF
>TRBJ1-3|TRBV28|16
CATQRGTYDSGNTIYF
>TRBJ2-7|TRBV6-1|13
CASKSVGHYEQYF
>TRBJ2-7|TRBV7-9|10
CASSREELYF
>TRBJ1-5|TRBV19|13
CASSYDRDQPQHF
>TRBJ2-1|TRBV10-1|15
CASSTSANSYNEQFF
>TRBJ1-3|TRBV7-2|16
CASSLAPTGSGNTIYF
>TRBJ2-7|TRBV5-1|15
CASSDELAGSYEQYF
>TRBJ1-4|TRBV12-5|16
CASGLSGDATNEKLFF
>TRBJ2-1|TRBV11-2|15
CASSSLIQGYNEQFF
>TRBJ2-5|TRBV15|14
CATSRDRQGGTQYF
>TRBJ2-7|TRBV6-5|15
CASSYSGTMVYEQYF
>TRBJ1-2|TRBV28|14
CASSRYRGAYGYTF
>TRBJ2-2|TRBV30|12
CAWGTITGELFF
>TRBJ1-6|TRBV2|14
CATQNRDRGSPLHF
>TRBJ2-7|TRBV28|14
CASSLGTGAYEQYF
>TRBJ1-2|TRBV11-2|14
CASSLARGGYGYTF
>TRBJ1-1|TRBV7-3|13
CASRSTVNTEAFF
>TRBJ2-7|TRBV19|13
CASSRDNSYEQYF
>TRBJ2-5|TRBV19|15
CASSTQLAGQETQYF
>TRBJ1-1|TRBV6-5|13
CASSYGTGTEAFF
>TRBJ2-2|TRBV6-6|15
CASRWGTGMAGELFF
>TRBJ1-1|TRBV5-1|15
CASSLVSGANTEAFF
>TRBJ1-1|TRBV19|14
CASSRTGVAPEAFF
>TRBJ1-1|TRBV28|15
CASSSAGTGKAEAFF
>TRBJ1-2|TRBV19|15
CASNSGGGSSYGYTF
>TRBJ2-3|TRBV5-6|15
CASSQGQGRVDTQYF
>TRBJ1-4|TRBV6-6|16
CASSRTPRVGDEKLFF
>TRBJ2-7|TRBV7-3|16
CASSLQREGLTYEQYF
>TRBJ1-1|TRBV19|13
CASSQDRDTEAFF
>TRBJ2-1|TRBV28|14
CASSFGDRDNEQFF
>TRBJ2-3|TRBV24-1|19
CATSDPRGSRGQSTDTQYF
>TRBJ2-7|TRBV6-1|16
CASSVFRPAGVWEQYF
>TRBJ2-2|TRBV12-3/TRBV12-4|13
CASSFRTTGELFF
>TRBJ2-7|TRBV5-1|17
CASSFSPTGTSSYEQYF
>TRBJ2-3|TRBV5-3|16
CARSQSSGGSTDTQYF
>TRBJ1-2|TRBV28|16
CASTSSNIRDSYGYTF
>TRBJ1-4|TRBV29-1|13
CSGETGANEKLFF
>TRBJ1-6|TRBV5-8|14
CASSPGTANSPLHF